These T cell receptor beta chains were read from a single sample in a study of cytomegalovirus exposure and HLA in healthy donors. Repertoires were generated with immunoSEQ multiplex PCR, while TCRdb's copy carries only in-frame clones and drops some. Its listing shows about 32,000 clones. Sequenced material: PBMCs. The receptors here all came from a female donor in good health and CMV-seronegative. Each CDR3 is given with its conserved first and last residue. The order of the fields is D gene, V gene, J gene, CDR3 protein, CDR3 DNA. A D gene is named only where the DNA matches it firmly.

>-|TRBV6-5|TRBJ1-3
CASSFGGNTIYF
TGTGCCAGCAGTTTCGGTGGAAACACCATATATTTT
>TRBD2|TRBV2|TRBJ2-2
CASTPGGLAGGSNTGELFF
TGTGCCAGCACCCCGGGGGGACTAGCGGGGGGGTCGAACACCGGGGAGCTGTTTTTT
>-|TRBV6-1|TRBJ2-5
CASEMNPFQETQYF
TGTGCCAGCGAGATGAACCCATTCCAAGAGACCCAGTACTTC
>TRBD1|TRBV7-8|TRBJ1-5
CASSPIRDRGYNQPQHF
TGTGCCAGCAGTCCGATACGGGACAGGGGGTACAATCAGCCCCAGCATTTT
>TRBD1|TRBV12-5|TRBJ1-5
CASGLATGVQPQHF
TGTGCTAGTGGTTTGGCTACAGGGGTTCAGCCCCAGCATTTT
>-|TRBV5-1|TRBJ2-1
CASSLAGNEQFF
TGCGCCAGCAGCTTAGCGGGCAATGAGCAGTTCTTC
>TRBD1|TRBV19|TRBJ1-5
CASSKRQGYSNQPQHF
TGTGCCAGTAGTAAAAGACAGGGGTATAGCAATCAGCCCCAGCATTTT
>-|TRBV10-3|TRBJ2-1
CAISGANEQFF
TGTGCCATCAGTGGAGCGAATGAGCAGTTCTTC
>TRBD1|TRBV11-2|TRBJ2-6
CASSLGSGTVSSGANVLTF
TGTGCCAGCAGCTTGGGCTCCGGGACAGTGAGCTCTGGGGCCAACGTCCTGACTTTC
>-|TRBV6-4|TRBJ2-2
CASSDSVTGELFF
TGTGCCAGCAGTGACTCCGTCACCGGGGAGCTGTTTTTT